The 17 T cell receptor beta chains presented below share a single source sample, sequenced in a study of T cell responses to AZD1222 COVID-19 vaccine. Sequencing used immunoSEQ multiplex PCR; TCRdb keeps in-frame clones, though not all of them. The table records 200,000 or so clones, approximately 94% of them present only once. Sequenced material: peripheral blood, taken 28 days after the second AZD1222 dose. The origin of the receptors is an adult who received the AZD1222 COVID-19 vaccine.

The gene calls are TRBV5-1 and TRBJ1-1, with TRBD1 identical over 8 bases. The CDR3 has 13 residues. The V gene end was trimmed by 0 bases and the J gene end by 11 bases; junction bases not matched to a gene: 6. Germline V gene lookup returns CDR1 SGHRS and CDR2 YFSETQ. The CDR3 is CASSLAGQGAAFF. In nucleotides, the CDR3 is TGCGCCAGCAGCTTGGCCGGTCAGGGGGCGGCTTTCTTT.

The chain links TRBV10-3 to TRBJ1-6; D gene unclear. The CDR3 is 15 residues long. The V gene lost 4 bases and the J gene lost 7 bases, with 14 bases spanning the gap. CDR1 ENHRY and CDR2 SYGVKD come from the germline V gene. In DNA form, the CDR3 reads TGTGCCATCAGTGCAGTTTCGACACTCAATTCACCCCTCCACTTT. Protein sequence: CAISAVSTLNSPLHF.

CDR3 sequence reads: CASSLTPGQDSPLHF. The CDR3 DNA follows: TGTGCCAGTAGTCTCACTCCCGGTCAGGATTCACCCCTCCACTTT. The rearrangement joins TRBV19 to TRBJ1-6; D unresolved. The germline CDR1 and CDR2 sequences are LNHDA and SQIVND (reference sequence). V lost 5 bases and J lost 8, with 16 bases in between. This CDR3 is built from 15 residues.

This clone has a single count. The V call is TRBV2, the J call TRBJ1-1, with a possible D match to TRBD1 (5 bases). CDR1 SNHLY and CDR2 FYNNEI come from the germline V gene. This CDR3 region has 14 residues. The V and J ends lost 4 bases and 4 bases respectively, with 13 bases between them. DNA for the CDR3: TGTGCCAGCAGTGCTGATTGGGGGAGCACTGAAGCTTTCTTT. Amino acids: CASSADWGSTEAFF.

This chain joins TRBV7-2 and TRBJ2-1, with a weak D call TRBD2 (6 bases). V was cut by 2 bases and J by 6 bases, with 11 bases left in between. CDR1 SGHTA and CDR2 FQGNSA come from the germline V gene. This CDR3 contains 14 residues. CDR3 in amino acids: CASSLKAGGNEQFF. The CDR3 coding sequence is TGTGCCAGCAGCTTAAAGGCCGGGGGCAATGAGCAGTTCTTC.

This chain connects TRBV7-9 to TRBJ1-1; 10 bases are shared with TRBD1. The V and J ends lost 1 base and 3 bases, in that order; junction bases with no gene match: 14. CDR1 and CDR2 from the germline V gene are SEHNR and FQNEAQ (reference sequence). CDR3 length equals 19 residues. CDR3 in amino acids: CASSLGLAWGTGAHTEAFF. In DNA form, the CDR3 reads TGTGCCAGCAGCTTAGGCTTAGCATGGGGGACAGGGGCGCACACTGAAGCTTTCTTT.

The CDR3 sequence: CASSKVGVWGGNMNTEAFF. The CDR3 DNA reads TGTGCCAGCAGCAAGGTAGGGGTTTGGGGGGGAAACATGAACACTGAAGCTTTCTTT. The gene calls are TRBV21-1 and TRBJ1-1. TRBV21-1 is classified as a pseudogene. The length of the CDR3 is 19 residues.

V is TRBV7-8 and J is TRBJ2-1; a possible D gene is TRBD2 (6 bases). Germline loops: CDR1 SGHVS, CDR2 FQNEAQ. The CDR3 runs 12 residues. Trimming pared 6 bases from V and 12 bases from J, leaving 15 bases between. The chain's CDR3 is CASSSGLRGQFF. The CDR3 coding sequence is TGTGCCAGCAGTTCGGGACTCCGAGGGCAGTTCTTC.

This sequence joins TRBV28 and TRBJ1-2; D not certain. The V end lost 6 bases, the J end lost 1 base, and 9 bases lay between the germline ends. The CDR3 sequence is 13 residues long. Germline assignment: CDR1 MDHEN and CDR2 SYDVKM. The CDR3 loop is CASSRSSNYGYTF. CDR3 bases: TGTGCCAGCAGCCGGAGTAGTAACTATGGCTACACCTTC.

The V and J genes are TRBV18 and TRBJ1-4; D gene uncertain. The V end was cut by 1 base, the J end by 2 bases, with 5 bases between. This CDR3 region has 14 residues. Germline values: CDR1 KGHSH, CDR2 LQKENI. Here the CDR3 reads CASSPLSTNEKLFF. The CDR3 DNA follows: TGTGCCAGCTCACCACTTTCCACTAATGAAAAACTGTTTTTT. The variable domain in full, completed from reference TRBV18 and TRBJ1-4, reads NAGVMQNPRHLVRRRGQEARLRCSPMKGHSHVYWYRQLPEEGLKFMVYLQKENIIDESGMPKERFSAEFPKEGPSILRIQQVVRGDSAAYFCASSPLSTNEKLFFGSGTQLSVL.

V usage is TRBV6-6 and J usage is TRBJ1-3; unclear D gene. The V end was cut by 9 bases, the J end by 0 bases, with 12 bases between. CDR3 size: 14 residues. Germline V lookup: CDR1 MNHNY, CDR2 SVGAGI (reference sequence). The CDR3 DNA sequence: TGTGCCAGTGGACCGAGTAGCTCTGGAAACACCATATATTTT. Protein: CASGPSSSGNTIYF.

This sequence joins TRBV19 and TRBJ1-1; perhaps TRBD1 as D (6 bases). The V gene lost 4 bases and the J gene lost 2 bases, with 14 bases spanning the gap. The germline gives CDR1 LNHDA, CDR2 SQIVND (reference sequence). CDR3 length: 15 residues. CDR3 DNA sequence: TGTGCCAGTAGTAGTCGGGGACAACGAAACACTGAAGCTTTCTTT. Translated: CASSSRGQRNTEAFF.

The chain recombines TRBV19 with TRBJ1-5, with 11 bases that match TRBD1. The CDR3 is made up of 17 amino acids. After removal of 6 bases from V and 1 base from J, the junction contained 8 bases not matched to a gene. Per germline, CDR1 LNHDA and CDR2 SQIVND (reference sequence). CDR3 in amino acids: CASRGTGGIWSNQPQHF. In DNA form, the CDR3 reads TGTGCCAGTAGAGGGACAGGGGGGATTTGGAGCAATCAGCCCCAGCATTTT.

This sequence joins TRBV6-5 and TRBJ2-6; D remains unclear. Per the germline V gene, CDR1 is MNHEY and CDR2 is SVGAGI. The CDR3 is made up of 13 amino acids. The CDR3 region is CAGRISGANVLTF. The CDR3 region has the DNA TGTGCAGGACGGATCTCTGGGGCCAACGTCCTGACTTTC.

The CDR3 bases are TGTGCCAGCAGCGTTGGACCCGATGGCCACGAGCAGTACTTC. It codes for CASSVGPDGHEQYF. The genes are TRBV9 and TRBJ2-7; D is undetermined. This CDR3 is built from 14 residues. The germline gives CDR1 SGDLS, CDR2 YYNGEE. Trimming stripped 2 bases from V and 5 bases from J, with 14 bases between.

This rearrangement joins TRBV3-1 (or the pseudogene TRBV3-2) to TRBJ1-4; D is possibly TRBD1 (5 bases). The CDR3 is 15 amino acids. The ends were cut back, 1 base at V and 6 bases at J, with 12 bases in the middle. Germline lookup yields CDR1 LGHDT and CDR2 YNNKEL (reference sequence). Here the CDR3 reads CASSQVTGMHEKLFF. CDR3 in DNA: TGTGCCAGCAGCCAAGTTACAGGAATGCATGAAAAACTGTTTTTT.

The chain couples TRBV19 to TRBJ2-3; 7 bases are a match to TRBD2. The CDR3 contains 15 residues. The V gene's germline CDR1 is LNHDA and CDR2 SQIVND (reference sequence). Trimming at V came to 7 bases and at J to 0 bases, leaving 7 bases not matched to a gene. CDR3 sequence reads: CASKESGVSTDTQYF. The CDR3 nucleotides are TGTGCCAGTAAAGAGAGCGGGGTTAGCACAGATACGCAGTATTTT. The full variable domain, completed using reference TRBV19 and TRBJ2-3, is DGGITQSPKYLFRKEGQNVTLSCEQNLNHDAMYWYRQDPGQGLRLIYYSQIVNDFQKGDIAEGYSVSREKKESFPLTVTSAQKNPTAFYLCASKESGVSTDTQYFGPGTRLTVL.